A selection of T cell receptor beta chains follows, all from one sample in a study of shared clonotypes between healthy human individuals. Measured with immunoSEQ multiplex PCR; TCRdb has only the in-frame clones, and not every one. The sample lists hundreds of thousands of clones, roughly 72% seen once, with more than 1.5% in the top ten. Material: memory CD4+ T cells sorted from blood. These receptors all come from a woman aged 25 to 45 in good health. CDR3s include the opening cysteine and the closing phenylalanine or tryptophan. A D gene is named only where the DNA matches it firmly. Part of the rows lack a size; the others show once, few, many or a class for expanded clones.

D | size | J | V | CDR3 | DNA
- | once | TRBJ2-7 | TRBV28 | CASGDEQYF | TGTGCCAGCGGGGACGAGCAGTACTTC
TRBD1 | - | TRBJ1-2 | TRBV6-1 | CASREGQGESYGYTF | TGTGCCAGCAGAGAGGGACAGGGGGAGAGCTATGGCTACACCTTC
TRBD1 | - | TRBJ2-7 | TRBV5-1 | CASSPRDRAYEQYF | TGCGCCAGCAGCCCCCGGGACAGGGCCTACGAGCAGTACTTC
- | - | TRBJ2-7 | TRBV28 | CASSPYGFYEQYF | TGTGCCAGCAGTCCCTACGGGTTCTACGAGCAGTACTTC
- | - | TRBJ1-3 | TRBV28 | CASRFPKGSGNTIYF | TGTGCCAGCAGGTTCCCCAAGGGTTCCGGAAACACCATATATTTT
- | few | TRBJ2-3 | TRBV20-1 | CSRGADTQYF | TGCAGCAGGGGGGCAGATACGCAGTATTTT
TRBD1 | - | TRBJ1-2 | TRBV7-9 | CASSHPGQGVPYGYTF | TGTGCCAGCAGCCACCCCGGACAGGGAGTCCCCTATGGCTACACCTTC
TRBD1 | - | TRBJ2-7 | TRBV25-1 | CASSERGTGLYEQYF | TGTGCCAGCAGTGAACGTGGGACAGGTCTCTACGAGCAGTACTTC
TRBD1 | - | TRBJ2-7 | TRBV13 | CASRPGTGSLVEQYF | TGTGCCAGCAGACCTGGGACAGGGAGTCTTGTCGAGCAGTACTTC
- | few | TRBJ2-1 | TRBV11-2 | CASSLAVRNEQFF | TGTGCCAGCAGCTTAGCGGTCCGCAATGAGCAGTTCTTC
TRBD1 | few | TRBJ2-5 | TRBV14 | CASSQTTGGETQYF | TGTGCCAGCAGCCAGACGACAGGGGGGGAGACCCAGTACTTC
- | - | TRBJ1-5 | TRBV30 | CAYKGAAPNQPQHF | TGTGCCTACAAAGGGGCCGCGCCAAATCAGCCCCAGCATTTT
TRBD1 | few | TRBJ2-5 | TRBV28 | CASKPPEGAGETQYF | TGTGCCAGCAAACCCCCCGAGGGGGCCGGAGAGACCCAGTACTTC
- | few | TRBJ1-1 | TRBV4-1 | CASSRGTGLRSEAFF | TGCGCCAGCAGCCGGGGGACGGGGTTAAGGTCTGAAGCTTTCTTT
- | - | TRBJ1-2 | TRBV11-2 | CASSPFIRGDGYTF | TGTGCCAGCAGCCCATTTATAAGGGGGGATGGCTACACCTTC
TRBD2 | - | TRBJ2-3 | TRBV7-2 | CASSLALLASDTQYF | TGTGCCAGCAGCTTAGCGCTACTAGCGTCAGATACGCAGTATTTT
TRBD1 | many | TRBJ1-5 | TRBV27 | CASRRTGGDNQPQHF | TGTGCCAGCAGGAGGACAGGGGGAGACAATCAGCCCCAGCATTTT